The source of this TCR beta chain is a study of beta chain features in type 1 diabetes. The study's findings and limits: Researchers report that Type 1 diabetes patients had moderately but significantly shorter TCRB CDR3s across all four CD4+ subsets.

Stem cell-like memory, regulatory, central memory and naive CD4+ cells were sorted via CD45RO/CCR7/CD25/CD127/CD95/CD27. Germline loops: CDR1 LNHDA, CDR2 SQIVND (reference sequence). With V trimmed by 4 bases and J by 2 bases, 5 bases remained unmatched. This CDR3 has 14 amino acids. Every bit of the isolated RNA underwent reverse transcription, so sequencing read expressed TCRB transcripts. Mean read depth for naive, central memory and regulatory T cell samples was about 3.6 million reads. Sequenced by immunoSEQ multiplex PCR; TCRdb stores in-frame clones only, minus some. The profile shows about 250,000 clones, 14% of them singletons. Turning to this clone: Its target is unknown.

The chain links TRBV19 to TRBJ2-7; TRBD2 matches 7 bases. The source is a woman aged 40 to 50 in good health. The sample consisted of naive CD4+ T cells from blood. CDR3 nucleotides: TGTGCCAGTAGTACTGAGCGGGGTGCCTACGAGCAGTACTTC. It codes for CASSTERGAYEQYF.